This TCR beta chain emerged from a study of T cell responses to AZD1222 COVID-19 vaccine. Regarding the study as a whole: Elevations in Spike-specific TCR breadth and depth followed administration of two AZD1222 doses. Donors, mostly white British, included more females; clonal diversity was possibly underestimated. Repertoires were collected only later (after the peak T cell response had occurred).

The CDR3 length is 14 residues. The germline V gene encodes CDR1 KGHDR and CDR2 SFDVKD. V was trimmed by 5 bases and J by 3 bases, leaving 12 bases between them. Whether given at about 4 or about 12 weeks, second doses were pooled. Libraries were prepared by immunoSEQ multiplex PCR; TCRdb keeps only in-frame clonotypes and omits some of them. Of approximately 120,000 clones detected, approximately 85% appear once; the ten largest clones hold 3.5% to 5%. To note about this clone: No antigen is known for it.

This TCR was recovered from an adult who received the AZD1222 COVID-19 vaccine. This chain connects TRBV24-1 to TRBJ1-1; D is possibly TRBD1 (5 bases). Specimen: peripheral blood, collected 28 days after the second AZD1222 dose. This CDR3 reads CATSGRGADTEAFF. The CDR3 region has the DNA TGTGCCACCAGTGGAAGGGGCGCCGACACTGAAGCTTTCTTT.